The 11 T cell receptor beta chains listed next were all sequenced from one sample in a study of ipilimumab plus nivolumab after autologous stem cell transplantation (dated by TCRdb to the early 2020s). Libraries came from the immunoSEQ multiplex PCR assay. TCRdb re-hosts the immuneACCESS table, in-frame sequences only. Its copies lack some clones; in the studies checked, an unresolved V gene accounts for under half of them, and the cause for the rest is not known. The table for this sample lists 84,000 or so clones; approximately 86% of them were counted only once. Around 2% of the sample is held by the ten biggest clonotypes. This material consisted of PBMCs, taken in a trial of ipilimumab plus nivolumab as post-transplant consolidation. The receptor source for this set is a male donor with diffuse large B-cell lymphoma.

CDR3 residues: CASSPGGRDPGYTF. CDR3 nucleotides: TGTGCCAGCTCACCGGGAGGGAGGGATCCTGGCTACACCTTC. The rearrangement joins TRBV18 to TRBJ1-2; D gene unclear. Trimming shortened V by 3 bases and J by 7 bases, and 15 bases separated the two germline ends. From germline, CDR1 is KGHSH and CDR2 LQKENI. CDR3 length: 14 residues.

This clone appeared a few times. The V gene is TRBV5-1, the J gene TRBJ1-6; D gene unclear. There are 14 residues in the CDR3. Germline-derived CDR1 and CDR2 are SGHRS and YFSETQ. The V end lost 5 bases, the J end lost 7 bases, and 13 bases lay between the germline ends. CDR3 DNA: TGCGCCAGCAGAGTGTACCCGGGGAATTCACCCCTCCACTTT. Its translation: CASRVYPGNSPLHF.

The genes are TRBV5-6 and TRBJ2-7, with D perhaps TRBD2 (6 bases). This CDR3 comprises 15 residues. V gave up 2 bases and J gave up 1 base, with 13 bases separating them. The germline V gene has CDR1 SGHDT and CDR2 YYEEEE. CDR3 in amino acids: CASSFRGALSYEQYF. The CDR3 DNA reads TGTGCCAGCAGCTTCCGCGGGGCCTTATCCTACGAGCAGTACTTC.

The V call is TRBV7-6, the J call TRBJ2-1; D possibly uses TRBD1 or TRBD2 (6 bases each). In germline, CDR1 is SGHVS, CDR2 FNYEAQ. This CDR3 has 15 amino acids. V gave up 1 base and J gave up 5 bases, with 12 bases separating them. CDR3 protein: CASSLDRAGHNEQFF. The CDR3, as DNA: TGTGCCAGCAGCTTAGACAGGGCGGGACACAATGAGCAGTTCTTC.

The gene calls are TRBV12-5 and TRBJ2-5; unclear D gene. V lost 1 base and J 0 bases, leaving 6 bases between the germline ends. The CDR3 consists of 14 residues. CDR1 LGHNT and CDR2 FRNRAP come from the germline V gene. The CDR3 is CASGLGTNQETQYF. CDR3 coding DNA: TGTGCTAGTGGTTTGGGGACCAACCAAGAGACCCAGTACTTC.

The chain uses TRBV25-1 and TRBJ2-7; 7 nucleotides line up with TRBD1. Germline lookup yields CDR1 MGHDK and CDR2 SYGVNS. With V trimmed by 8 bases and J by 5 bases, 12 bases remained unmatched. This CDR3 comprises 14 residues. CDR3 nucleotides: TGTGCCAGCCGTCTGGAGACAGGGAGTGACGAGCAGTACTTC. Translated: CASRLETGSDEQYF.

The V call is TRBV25-1, the J call TRBJ1-6, with no clear D. The CDR3 consists of 17 residues. V lost 5 bases, J lost 0 bases, and 14 bases lay in between. The germline CDR1 and CDR2 sequences are MGHDK and SYGVNS. The CDR3: CASSPSGFRSYNSPLHF. The DNA for the CDR3 is TGTGCCAGCAGTCCGTCCGGGTTTCGCTCCTATAATTCACCCCTCCACTTT.

The chain couples TRBV7-2 to TRBJ2-1, with D unresolved. With 5 bases removed from V and 4 bases from J, the gap between germline ends came to 6 bases. Germline V gene sequence: CDR1 SGHTA, CDR2 FQGNSA. The length of the CDR3 is 12 residues. CDR3 amino acids: CASSVTYNEQFF. CDR3 DNA sequence: TGTGCCAGCAGCGTCACATACAATGAGCAGTTCTTC.

DNA of the CDR3: TGTGCCACCAGCAAAAGGGGGTACGGAGAGACCCAGTACTTC. It specifies CATSKRGYGETQYF. The V call is TRBV15, the J call TRBJ2-5; TRBD1 is a possible D gene (6 bases). The CDR3 sequence is 14 residues long. CDR1 and CDR2 (germline): LNHNV, YYDKDF (reference sequence). V dropped 4 bases and J dropped 4 bases, with 13 bases sitting between them.

CDR3 loop: CASSPLTYEQYF. The CDR3 region has the DNA TGTGCCAGCTCACCACTGACCTACGAGCAGTACTTC. The V and J genes are TRBV18 and TRBJ2-7; D call uncertain. Deletions cut 1 base from V and 2 bases from J, with 3 bases between. This CDR3 is built from 12 residues. CDR1 and CDR2 (germline): KGHSH, LQKENI.

The V gene is TRBV18, the J gene TRBJ1-1; 7 bases line up with TRBD1. The length of the CDR3 is 14 residues. Trimming at V came to 4 bases and at J to 1 base, leaving 3 bases not matched to a gene. Germline CDR1 reads KGHSH; CDR2 reads LQKENI. The CDR3 region is CASSQGARNTEAFF. The CDR3 DNA sequence: TGTGCCAGCTCACAGGGGGCGAGGAACACTGAAGCTTTCTTT.